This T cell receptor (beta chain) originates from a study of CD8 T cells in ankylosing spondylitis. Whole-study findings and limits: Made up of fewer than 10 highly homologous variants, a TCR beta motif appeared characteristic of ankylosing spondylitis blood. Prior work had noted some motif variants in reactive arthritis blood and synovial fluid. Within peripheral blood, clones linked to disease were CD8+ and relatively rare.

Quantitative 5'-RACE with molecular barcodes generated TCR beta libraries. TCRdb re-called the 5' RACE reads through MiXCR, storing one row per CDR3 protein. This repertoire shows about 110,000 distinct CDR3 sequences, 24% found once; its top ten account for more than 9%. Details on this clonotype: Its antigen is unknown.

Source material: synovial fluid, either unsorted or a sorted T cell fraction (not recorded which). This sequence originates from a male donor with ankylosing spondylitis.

CDR3 protein: CASSRSGLYNEQFF. The CDR3, as DNA: TGTGCCAGCAGCAGGAGCGGTCTGTACAATGAGCAGTTCTTC. The chain has TRBV7-2 and TRBJ2-1, with D maybe TRBD2 (5 bases). The germline CDR1 and CDR2 sequences are SGHTA and FQGNSA. V was cut by 5 bases and J by 4 bases, with 12 bases left in between. The CDR3 loop spans 14 amino acids.